This TCR beta chain was recorded in a study of cytomegalovirus exposure and HLA in healthy donors. Study findings and constraints: A link between a missense DCLRE1C variant and TCR beta V- and J-gene trimming emerged from a later analysis. It was reported that the classifier diagnosed cytomegalovirus status with high specificity and sensitivity in both the original and validation cohorts.

The germline CDR1 and CDR2 sequences are SGHVS and FQNEAQ. The CDR3 loop spans 18 amino acids. Germline trimming cut 6 bases from V and 5 bases from J; bases unmatched to any gene: 15. This clone was recorded once. As yet, its antigen is unknown. PCR used 60 Vbeta primers and 13 Jbeta primers. Clones were sequenced by immunoSEQ multiplex PCR, and TCRdb holds only the in-frame ones, with some missing. The profile shows approximately 110,000 clones, less than 80% of them singletons. The V call is TRBV7-8, the J call TRBJ2-1, with TRBD2 matching 11 bases. Specimen: PBMCs. This TCR was sampled from a middle-aged woman in good health and CMV-seronegative. CDR3 nucleotide sequence: TGTGCCAGCAGTCGGACTAGCGGGCTTATAATTAGCCACAATGAGCAGTTCTTC. This encodes CASSRTSGLIISHNEQFF.